This entry features one TCR beta chain sequence. The data were taken from a study of blood T cell repertoires in COVID-19. Turning to the study itself: There were acute and convalescent COVID-19 samples, and they came from the United States, Italy and Spain.

Authors' processing steps: Nucleated cell counts were estimated from reference gene primer amplification. Some clones are missing from TCRdb's copy, which holds only in-frame ones; the method was immunoSEQ multiplex PCR. V, J and clone size derive from that table, while D and trimming were established from the DNA sequence. The data show 60,000 or so clones, about 89% seen once. CDR3 length equals 13 residues. V lost 6 bases to trimming and J lost 4 bases; unmatched junction nucleotides: 2. This sequence originates from a man aged 55 to 70 with acute or convalescent COVID-19. Sequenced sample: peripheral blood. The chain carries TRBV12-3 or TRBV12-4 and TRBJ1-3, with 8 positions matching TRBD1. The CDR3 spells CASRDRGGNTIYF. CDR3 DNA: TGTGCCAGCAGAGACAGGGGAGGAAACACCATATATTTT.